This is a list of T cell receptor beta chains from one sample in a study of T-cell memory formation after mild COVID-19. TCRdb reanalysed the 5' RACE reads using MiXCR and keeps one entry per CDR3 protein. The repertoire consists of 210,000 or so distinct CDR3 sequences, with around 30% occurring once and the leading ten covering roughly 11%. The specimen was PBMCs or a T cell subset sorted from them (not recorded which). The receptors here all came from an adult woman who had mild COVID-19 (a few samples of this study predate the infection). Cell type and time point are not known. CDR3s include the opening cysteine and the closing phenylalanine or tryptophan. D genes are given only for firm matches. Only some rows state a clone size, as once, few, many or a class for expanded clones.

CDR3 protein: CASSSTGQLRYGYTF; CDR3 DNA: TGTGCCAGCAGTTCGACAGGGCAACTACGCTATGGCTACACCTTC; CDR3 length: 15; J gene: TRBJ1-2; clone size: NA; V gene: TRBV6-2/TRBV6-3; D gene: TRBD1
CDR3 protein: CSPGLRARSTDTQYF; CDR3 DNA: TGCAGCCCCGGGCTCCGGGCTAGAAGCACAGATACGCAGTATTTT; CDR3 length: 15; J gene: TRBJ2-3; clone size: few; V gene: TRBV20-1; D gene: NA
CDR3 protein: CASSQEVGLGSEQYF; CDR3 DNA: TGCGCCAGCAGCCAAGAGGTAGGCCTAGGGTCCGAGCAGTACTTC; CDR3 length: 15; J gene: TRBJ2-7; clone size: NA; V gene: TRBV4-1; D gene: NA
CDR3 protein: CASSQDPSITDTQYF; CDR3 DNA: TGTGCCAGCAGCCAAGATCCCTCGATCACAGATACGCAGTATTTT; CDR3 length: 15; J gene: TRBJ2-3; clone size: few; V gene: TRBV14; D gene: NA
CDR3 protein: CASSYSTGTGRYGYTF; CDR3 DNA: TGTGCCAGCAGTTACTCAACCGGGACAGGACGCTATGGCTACACCTTC; CDR3 length: 16; J gene: TRBJ1-2; clone size: few; V gene: TRBV6-2/TRBV6-3; D gene: TRBD1
CDR3 protein: CATAASGGGNQPQHF; CDR3 DNA: TGTGCCACCGCCGCCTCTGGAGGGGGCAATCAGCCCCAGCATTTT; CDR3 length: 15; J gene: TRBJ1-5; clone size: NA; V gene: TRBV24-1; D gene: NA
CDR3 protein: CSVGLNTGELFF; CDR3 DNA: TGCAGCGTTGGATTAAACACCGGGGAGCTGTTTTTT; CDR3 length: 12; J gene: TRBJ2-2; clone size: NA; V gene: TRBV29-1; D gene: NA
CDR3 protein: CASSPGTGGLNTEAFF; CDR3 DNA: TGCGCCAGCAGCCCAGGGACAGGGGGCTTGAACACTGAAGCTTTCTTT; CDR3 length: 16; J gene: TRBJ1-1; clone size: NA; V gene: TRBV5-1; D gene: TRBD1
CDR3 protein: CASSSAGSSNTGELFF; CDR3 DNA: TGTGCCAGCAGCTCCGCAGGCTCCTCGAACACCGGGGAGCTGTTTTTT; CDR3 length: 16; J gene: TRBJ2-2; clone size: NA; V gene: TRBV7-2; D gene: NA
CDR3 protein: CSVGEGRVYGYTF; CDR3 DNA: TGCAGCGTTGGCGAAGGCAGGGTTTATGGCTACACCTTC; CDR3 length: 13; J gene: TRBJ1-2; clone size: NA; V gene: TRBV29-1; D gene: NA
CDR3 protein: CSATSRAGGYTF; CDR3 DNA: TGCAGTGCCACTTCTCGGGCGGGGGGCTACACCTTC; CDR3 length: 12; J gene: TRBJ1-2; clone size: NA; V gene: TRBV20-1; D gene: NA
CDR3 protein: CASSLAGGESTDTQYF; CDR3 DNA: TGCGCCAGCAGCTTGGCCGGCGGGGAAAGCACAGATACGCAGTATTTT; CDR3 length: 16; J gene: TRBJ2-3; clone size: few; V gene: TRBV5-1; D gene: NA